The 17 T cell receptor beta chains below come from one sample, sequenced in a study of T-cell reconstitution after alpha-beta-depleted transplantation in children. As it was prepared, the TCRbeta library received unique molecular identifiers. TCRdb re-analysed the PCR reads in MiXCR, keeping a single row per CDR3 protein. The table includes hundreds of thousands of distinct CDR3 sequences, around 17% detected once. Sample: PBMCs, mostly from graft donor cells, taken 360 days after TCRalphabeta/CD19-depleted stem cell transplant. All receptors come from a male patient younger than 18 who had a stem cell transplant for acute lymphoblastic leukemia, so the T cells may come from the graft donor.

The sample holds a few counts of this clonotype. The chain links TRBV7-6 to TRBJ2-7; D might be TRBD2 (7 bases). The CDR3 is 16 residues long. Trimming pared 1 base from V and 2 bases from J, leaving 15 bases between. Germline V gives CDR1 SGHVS, CDR2 FNYEAQ. For the CDR3, the DNA is TGTGCCAGCAGCTTAGAGGGGGGGGACTACCCCTACGAGCAGTACTTC. Protein product: CASSLEGGDYPYEQYF.

V and J are TRBV20-1 and TRBJ1-3; D unresolved. The germline CDR1 and CDR2 sequences are DFQATT and SNEGSKA (reference sequence). Trimming took 6 bases from V and 2 from J, leaving 11 bases between them. The CDR3 spans 13 residues. The CDR3 sequence: CSAAVEAGNTIYF. The DNA of the CDR3 is TGCAGTGCCGCCGTGGAAGCTGGAAACACCATATATTTT.

The chain uses TRBV14 and TRBJ2-1, with TRBD2 matching over 10 bases. CDR3 length equals 12 residues. Germline lookup yields CDR1 SGHDN and CDR2 FVKESK. Trimming took 4 bases from V and 13 from J; bases not matched to a gene: 4. Written as DNA, the CDR3 is TGTGCCAGCAGCCTAGCGGGAGGCCTCCAGTTCTTC. Encoded protein: CASSLAGGLQFF. Full variable domain (outside the CDR3, taken from reference TRBV14 and TRBJ2-1): EAGVTQFPSHSVIEKGQTVTLRCDPISGHDNLYWYRRVMGKEIKFLLHFVKESKQDESGMPNNRFLAERTGGTYSTLKVQPAELEDSGVYFCASSLAGGLQFFGPGTRLTVL.

This rearrangement joins TRBV12-3 or TRBV12-4 to TRBJ1-2; 7 bases match TRBD1. The CDR3 sequence is 16 residues long. V was clipped by 5 bases and J by 3 bases; unmatched bases: 12. CDR3 in DNA: TGTGCCAGCAGTCAGTCGACAACTGGGACAGACTATGGCTACACCTTC. Amino acid sequence: CASSQSTTGTDYGYTF.

The genes are TRBV9 and TRBJ1-1; 9 nucleotides line up with TRBD1. Germline V gene data show CDR1 as SGDLS and CDR2 as YYNGEE. Germline trimming cut 3 bases from V and 3 bases from J; bases unmatched to any gene: 15. This CDR3 has 18 residues. Here the CDR3 DNA reads TGTGCCAGCAGCGCCACAGGGGGCGTCAAGTGGAGGGACACTGAAGCTTTCTTT. The encoded protein is CASSATGGVKWRDTEAFF.

This clonotype was picked up a small number of times. The V gene is TRBV5-1, the J gene TRBJ1-2; 8 positions match TRBD1. Germline V gene sequence: CDR1 SGHRS, CDR2 YFSETQ. This CDR3 is built from 15 residues. The V segment lost 4 bases and the J segment 8 bases; nucleotides outside the gene matches: 13. Here the CDR3 reads CASSPQPTTGDGYTF. DNA for the CDR3: TGCGCCAGCAGCCCGCAACCCACGACAGGGGACGGCTACACCTTC.

The sample holds many counts of this clonotype. The CDR3 region is CASSYVGGADTQYF. The CDR3 nucleotides are TGTGCCAGCAGTTACGTCGGGGGGGCAGATACGCAGTATTTT. V gene TRBV6-5 combines with J gene TRBJ2-3; 8 bases match TRBD2. The V gene's germline CDR1 is MNHEY and CDR2 SVGAGI. CDR3 length: 14 residues. Trimming at V came to 2 bases and at J to 4 bases, leaving 2 bases not matched to a gene.

There are a few counts of this clonotype. The V gene is TRBV12-3 or TRBV12-4, the J gene TRBJ2-7; unclear D gene. The CDR3 consists of 15 residues. V was clipped by 5 bases and J by 3 bases, with 17 bases between them. CDR3 DNA sequence: TGTGCCAGCAGTCCCGCAACAGACGGTTTCTACGAGCAGTACTTC. This gives the protein CASSPATDGFYEQYF.

The rearrangement links TRBV5-1 to TRBJ2-6; D uncertain. This CDR3 is 16 amino acids long. CDR1 and CDR2 from the germline V gene are SGHRS and YFSETQ. Trimming stripped 0 bases from V and 2 bases from J, with 9 bases between. The CDR3 loop reads CASSLVIGTGANVLTF. As DNA, the CDR3 is TGCGCCAGCAGCTTGGTAATAGGGACTGGGGCCAACGTCCTGACTTTC.

This clonotype has only a few counts. The chain recombines TRBV7-6 with TRBJ2-2; D may be TRBD2 (5 bases). From germline, CDR1 is SGHVS and CDR2 FNYEAQ. V was clipped by 1 base and J by 7 bases, with 10 bases between them. The CDR3 is made up of 14 amino acids. The CDR3 region has the DNA TGTGCCAGCAGCTTAGGAGGAGAGGGCGGGGAGCTGTTTTTT. Encoded protein: CASSLGGEGGELFF.

A note on this clonotype: It is likely a read error, because the conserved phenylalanine at the end of the CDR3 is missing. This rearrangement joins TRBV11-2 to TRBJ1-5; D is undetermined. The CDR3 extends over 13 amino acids. Germline V gene sequence: CDR1 SGHAT, CDR2 FQNNGV. V shed 2 bases and J shed 7 bases, with 9 bases lying between them. The CDR3 nucleotides read TGTGCCAGCAGCTTAATGTCGACCCAGCCCCAGCATTCT. Encoded protein: CASSLMSTQPQHS.

The chain couples TRBV5-4 to TRBJ2-1; tentatively, D is TRBD1 or TRBD2 (7 bases each). Germline CDR1 reads SGHNT; CDR2 reads YYREEE (reference sequence). The CDR3 is 15 amino acids. V was trimmed by 2 bases and J by 10 bases, leaving 19 bases between them. The CDR3, as DNA: TGTGCCAGCAGCTTAGGGCCAGGGGGGGGACGAGAGCAGTTCTTC. Its translation is CASSLGPGGGREQFF.

This clonotype came up many times. This rearrangement joins TRBV4-1 to TRBJ2-7, with D perhaps given as TRBD1 or TRBD2 (5 bases each). Germline V lookup: CDR1 MGHRA, CDR2 YSYEKL. This CDR3 is built from 15 residues. Trimming removed 7 bases from V and 6 bases from J, with 22 bases in between. CDR3 DNA: TGCGCCAGCAAAATGTGGGTAGAGGGAAGGGGCGAGCAGTACTTC. Translated: CASKMWVEGRGEQYF.

This clonotype showed up many times. This rearrangement joins TRBV7-9 to TRBJ2-5, with D unclear. The V end was cut by 2 bases, the J end by 5 bases, with 6 bases between. Germline assignment: CDR1 SEHNR and CDR2 FQNEAQ (reference sequence). The CDR3 extends over 12 amino acids. CDR3 nucleotides: TGTGCCAGCAGCTTAAGGACGGAGACCCAGTACTTC. Its translation is CASSLRTETQYF.

V is TRBV6-4 and J is TRBJ2-7, with a weak D call TRBD2 (6 bases). This CDR3 comprises 16 residues. CDR1 and CDR2 (germline): MRHNA, SNTAGT. V lost 4 bases and J 1 base, leaving 17 bases between the germline ends. This CDR3 reads CASSVIAADESYEQYF. The DNA of the CDR3 is TGTGCCAGCAGTGTAATAGCGGCAGACGAATCCTACGAGCAGTACTTC.

The sample holds a few counts of this clonotype. The V gene is TRBV7-2, the J gene TRBJ2-1; 13 nucleotides match TRBD2. From germline, CDR1 is SGHTA and CDR2 FQGNSA. Trimming at V came to 3 bases and at J to 9 bases, leaving 5 bases not matched to a gene. The CDR3 covers 15 residues. CDR3 sequence: CASSLLGLAGFEQFF. CDR3 in DNA: TGTGCCAGCAGCTTGCTGGGACTAGCGGGATTTGAGCAGTTCTTC.

Notes on this clonotype: One junction end disagrees with the germline gene, perhaps due to a read error. The chain joins TRBV3-1 to TRBJ1-1, with D possibly matching TRBD1 (6 bases). The CDR3 consists of 19 residues. Germline CDR1 is LGHDT and CDR2 is YNNKEL (reference sequence). DNA for the CDR3: TGTACCAGCAGTCCTCGTCGACAGGTGATGATGGGGATGAACACTGAAGCTTTCTTT. Translation: CTSSPRRQVMMGMNTEAFF.